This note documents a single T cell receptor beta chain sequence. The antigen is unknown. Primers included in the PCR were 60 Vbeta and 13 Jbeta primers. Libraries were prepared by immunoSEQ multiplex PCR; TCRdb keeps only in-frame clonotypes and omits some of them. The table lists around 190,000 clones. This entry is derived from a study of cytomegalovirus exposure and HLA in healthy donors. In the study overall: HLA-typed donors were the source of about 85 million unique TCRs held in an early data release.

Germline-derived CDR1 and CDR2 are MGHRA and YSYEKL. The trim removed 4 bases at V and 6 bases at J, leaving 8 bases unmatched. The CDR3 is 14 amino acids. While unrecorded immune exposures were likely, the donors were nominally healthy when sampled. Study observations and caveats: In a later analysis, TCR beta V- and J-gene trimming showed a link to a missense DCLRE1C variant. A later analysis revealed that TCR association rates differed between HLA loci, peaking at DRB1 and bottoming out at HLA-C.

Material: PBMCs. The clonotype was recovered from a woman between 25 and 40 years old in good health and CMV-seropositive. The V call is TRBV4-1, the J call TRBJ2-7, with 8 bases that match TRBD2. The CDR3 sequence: CASSRPGAGGEQYF. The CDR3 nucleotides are TGCGCCAGCAGCCGACCGGGGGCGGGGGGCGAGCAGTACTTC.